This is a list of T cell receptor beta chains from one sample in a study of T-cell reconstitution after alpha-beta-depleted transplantation in children. TCRdb ran MiXCR on the PCR reads and lists one entry per CDR3 protein. The sample carries approximately 400,000 distinct CDR3 sequences, 9.5% to 13% recorded once. The sample in question was PBMCs from the stem cell graft donor, obtained from the stem cell graft. These TCRs come from a human donor who donated a stem cell graft to a child with acute myeloid leukemia. Both conserved end residues are part of each CDR3. A D gene is named only where the DNA matches it firmly. A row's size may be missing; if present it is once, few, many or a size class.

CDR3nt,CDR3aa,d_gene,v_gene,j_gene,abundance
TGTGCCAGCAGCTCTGTCCTGAGACTAGCGGGGGATACAGATACGCAGTATTTT,CASSSVLRLAGDTDTQYF,TRBD2,TRBV5-6,TRBJ2-3,-
TGTGCCAGCAGCCCCGTAGCGGGAGGGGTGGCGCATGAGCAGTTCTTC,CASSPVAGGVAHEQFF,TRBD2,TRBV9,TRBJ2-1,many
TGTGCCAGCAGGAAGGACTATATTCTAGAGACCCAGTACTTC,CASRKDYILETQYF,-,TRBV27,TRBJ2-5,many
TGTGCCAGCAGCCCGAACTACAATGAGCAGTTCTTC,CASSPNYNEQFF,-,TRBV3-1,TRBJ2-1,many
TGCAGTGCTAGAGGCGCTAGCGGCAAAACAGATACGCAGTATTTT,CSARGASGKTDTQYF,TRBD2,TRBV20-1,TRBJ2-3,-
TGCGCCAGCAGCCCGTGGAGCGGAACCTACAATGAGCAGTTCTTC,CASSPWSGTYNEQFF,-,TRBV5-1,TRBJ2-1,few
TGTGCCAGCAGTGTCGACGTAGCGGGGGGACTCTACAATGAGCAGTTCTTC,CASSVDVAGGLYNEQFF,TRBD2,TRBV2,TRBJ2-1,-
TGCAGTGCTATTGGATCGGCGGGAGGGTCCTCCTACGAGCAGTACTTC,CSAIGSAGGSSYEQYF,TRBD2,TRBV20-1,TRBJ2-7,-
TGCAGTGCTCTCGGGGGCGCCCAGTACTTC,CSALGGAQYF,-,TRBV20-1,TRBJ2-5,-
TGCGCCAGCACCCGACTAGCGGAAGGCCCGCCACCAGTGACGGATACGCAGTATTTT,CASTRLAEGPPPVTDTQYF,TRBD2,TRBV5-1,TRBJ2-3,few